These T cell receptor beta chains were read from a single sample in a study of shared T cell receptors in the human thymus. The protocol was immunoSEQ multiplex PCR, while the TCRdb copy is restricted to in-frame clones and leaves out a portion. The sample yields about 660,000 clones, roughly 86% seen once. The same data also contributed to another study, on human thymus T cells.

Sequenced sample: thymocytes. The receptors here all came from a boy less than two years old with a congenital heart defect. CDR3s include the opening cysteine and the closing phenylalanine or tryptophan. The order of the fields is D gene, J gene, clone size, CDR3 length, V gene, CDR3 protein, CDR3 DNA. D genes are given only for firm matches. Size is omitted from some rows. Given values are once, few, many or a class for expanded clones.

. TRBJ2-1 . 16 TRBV28 CASSLRLRIPYNEQFF TGTGCCAGCAGTTTAAGGCTCAGGATCCCCTACAATGAGCAGTTCTTC
TRBD2 TRBJ2-3 once 16 TRBV10-3 CAISDDSGGLTDTQYF TGTGCCATCAGTGATGATAGCGGGGGGCTCACAGATACGCAGTATTTT
TRBD1 TRBJ2-2 . 18 TRBV7-9 CASSPTPGQGQNTGELFF TGTGCCAGCAGCCCCACGCCGGGACAGGGGCAGAACACCGGGGAGCTGTTTTTT
. TRBJ2-7 . 14 TRBV5-1 CASSLSPGIYEQYF TGCGCCAGCAGCTTGTCTCCAGGGATCTACGAGCAGTACTTC
. TRBJ1-4 . 15 TRBV10-3 CAISDREATNEKLFF TGTGCCATCAGTGACAGGGAAGCAACTAATGAAAAACTGTTTTTT
. TRBJ1-1 . 14 TRBV29-1 CSVEVGRGNTEAFF TGCAGCGTTGAAGTGGGGCGGGGGAACACTGAAGCTTTCTTT
TRBD2 TRBJ2-1 . 16 TRBV14 CASSQDNGLAANEQFF TGTGCCAGCAGCCAAGATAATGGACTAGCGGCCAATGAGCAGTTCTTC
TRBD2 TRBJ2-5 . 14 TRBV27 CASSLGTSGFTQYF TGTGCCAGCAGTCTTGGGACTAGCGGGTTTACCCAGTACTTC
TRBD1 TRBJ1-4 . 15 TRBV27 CASSLTGAHREKLFF TGTGCCAGCAGTTTGACAGGGGCCCACCGGGAAAAACTGTTTTTT
TRBD2 TRBJ2-5 . 18 TRBV13 CASSSAEGLAGGAETQYF TGTGCCAGCAGCTCCGCGGAGGGTTTAGCGGGGGGAGCAGAGACCCAGTACTTC
. TRBJ2-2 . 13 TRBV9 CASSGLAAGELFF TGTGCCAGCAGCGGTTTAGCCGCCGGGGAGCTGTTTTTT
. TRBJ1-1 . 14 TRBV5-1 CASSPGEWNTEAFF TGCGCCAGCAGCCCAGGGGAGTGGAACACTGAAGCTTTCTTT
TRBD1 TRBJ1-1 . 15 TRBV28 CASTPTGGELTEAFF TGTGCCAGCACCCCCACAGGGGGCGAGTTAACTGAAGCTTTCTTT
. TRBJ2-2 . 16 TRBV30 CAWSDRVQGNTGELFF TGTGCCTGGAGTGACCGGGTACAGGGGAACACCGGGGAGCTGTTTTTT
TRBD2 TRBJ2-7 . 18 TRBV27 CASSLSHGTSGRIYEQYF TGTGCCAGCAGTTTATCCCACGGGACTAGCGGGAGGATCTACGAGCAGTACTTC
TRBD2 TRBJ2-1 . 17 TRBV4-3 CASSQRPGTSPHNEQFF TGCGCCAGCAGCCAGAGGCCCGGGACTAGCCCACACAATGAGCAGTTCTTC
TRBD2 TRBJ2-7 . 15 TRBV6-5 CASRGSAGVHYEQYF TGTGCCAGCAGAGGATCTGCGGGGGTACACTACGAGCAGTACTTC
. TRBJ1-2 . 12 TRBV12-5 CASGVTEKGYTF TGTGCTAGTGGGGTGACAGAAAAGGGCTACACCTTC
TRBD1 TRBJ2-7 . 13 TRBV5-1 CASSFGDSYEQYF TGCGCCAGCAGCTTCGGGGACAGCTACGAGCAGTACTTC
. TRBJ1-2 . 13 TRBV9 CASSADTFQGYTF TGTGCCAGCAGCGCGGACACCTTTCAGGGCTACACCTTC
. TRBJ2-5 . 14 TRBV19 CASSLSTELETQYF TGTGCCAGTAGTCTCTCTACAGAATTAGAGACCCAGTACTTC